This TCR beta chain was documented in a study of blood T cell repertoires in COVID-19 (dated by TCRdb to 2020 to 2021). The study in broad terms: Collaborator samples came from the United States, Italy and Spain and covered acute and convalescent phases of COVID-19. Where HLA class I and class II types were available, the types were taken from metadata supplied by the sample provider, not from assay-based typing. The repertoires were released in a freely available public database intended as a resource for research on the immune response to SARS-CoV-2. The material from the prospective study consisted of cDNA or gDNA derived from T cells, B-cell-depleted T cells, or PBMCs. Samples came from the ongoing ImmuneRACE study (first 160 participants) plus 1,254 subjects from 6 global collaborators. Sample metadata almost always included a de-identified subject ID, COVID-19 status, age in years and sex. Deeply sampled blood TCRbeta repertoires from subjects exposed to, actively infected with, or recovered from COVID-19 were included in the dataset. Overall study outcomes, separate from this receptor: The amount of clinical and demographic metadata varied by source and participant and was provided uncurated.

The immunoSEQ Assay, a bias-controlled multiplex PCR, was used to amplify TCRbeta CDR3 regions from genomic DNA. The study's processing was this. The number of nucleated cells in each sample was estimated by amplification of reference gene primers within the assay. Sequence reads were collapsed and filtered to measure the absolute abundance of every unique TCRbeta CDR3 rearrangement. For each sample, productive Simpson clonality was calculated by taking the square root of Simpson's diversity index across productive rearrangements. The table comes from immuneACCESS by way of TCRdb, which keeps in-frame sequences with V and J called. Part of the clones is missing from these tables; in studies checked, under half for an unresolved V gene and the rest for unknown reasons. That table is the source of V, J and clone size, and D and trimming were worked out from the DNA. The sample table shows over 200,000 clones, and under 90% are seen once. The top ten clones comprise around 7.8% of the sample.

This clone was seen once. Its specific antigen is unknown. Base-call qualities are not available, and no considerably larger clone is one nucleotide away. A distance of 10 bases separates the germline ends of V and J, which lose 5 bases and 6 bases respectively. For CDR1 and CDR2, the germline V gene (reference sequence) lists SEHNR and FQNEAQ. The CDR3 sequence holds 13 residues, the cysteine and phenylalanine included. CDR3 DNA only is kept here, 39 bases in frame from base 1. At one collaborating source in Seattle, patients were enrolled during active infection and were followed longitudinally through the course of disease. Whole blood was collected in K2EDTA tubes by collaborating institutions according to the institutions' own protocols. Collaborator samples were shipped for TCRbeta analysis as frozen whole blood, isolated PBMCs, or DNA extracted from either sample type.

The sequence was obtained from a woman older than 75 with COVID-19, enrolled during active disease. Rearrangement joined TRBV7-9 to TRBJ2-2; the D gene cannot be resolved reliably. The specimen sequenced was peripheral blood. The CDR3 loop reads CASSPISPGELFF. The base sequence is TGTGCCAGCAGCCCCATTTCCCCCGGGGAGCTGTTTTTT. With all but the CDR3 taken from the reference TRBV7-9 and TRBJ2-2 genes, the full variable domain is: DTGVSQNPRHKITKRGQNVTFRCDPISEHNRLYWYRQTLGQGPEFLTYFQNEAQLEKSRLLSDRFSAERPKGSFSTLEIQRTEQGDSAMYLCASSPISPGELFFGEGSRLTVL.